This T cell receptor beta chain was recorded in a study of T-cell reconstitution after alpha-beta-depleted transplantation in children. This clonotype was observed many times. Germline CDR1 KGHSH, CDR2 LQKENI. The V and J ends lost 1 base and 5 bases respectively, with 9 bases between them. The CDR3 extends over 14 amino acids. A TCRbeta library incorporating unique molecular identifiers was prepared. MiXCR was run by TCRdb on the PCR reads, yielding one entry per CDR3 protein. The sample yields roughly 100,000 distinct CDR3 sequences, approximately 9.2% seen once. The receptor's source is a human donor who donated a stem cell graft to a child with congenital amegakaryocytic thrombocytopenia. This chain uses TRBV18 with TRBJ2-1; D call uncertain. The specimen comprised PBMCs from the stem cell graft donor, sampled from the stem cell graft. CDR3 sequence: CASSPLVENNEQFF. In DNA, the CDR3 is TGTGCCAGCTCACCACTAGTAGAAAACAATGAGCAGTTCTTC.